The source of this TCR beta chain is a study of regulatory T cells in long-lasting Graves disease. Study results and limitations: Persistent patients shared more public clonotypes (2,741) than newly diagnosed patients (about 1,000).

This clonotype was seen at least ten times. As yet, its antigen is unknown. The time point is: newly diagnosed GD, antithyroid drugs for less than 3 months. The TCR library was made from RNA extracted from PBMCs. It was American Thyroid Association guidelines that determined Graves' disease diagnosis. CDR3-region Arm-PCR and iRepertoire HTBI primers produced the TCR beta libraries. TCRdb reprocessed the multiplex PCR reads via MiXCR and lists one record per CDR3 protein. The sample has 400,000 to 500,000 distinct CDR3 sequences; about a sixth are singletons. Per the germline V gene, CDR1 is SGHRS and CDR2 is YFSETQ. This CDR3 region has 17 residues. V trimming: 4 bases; J trimming: 2 bases; junction bases outside the gene matches: 12. These data also featured in a second study, about T cells in Graves' hyperthyroidism and ophthalmopathy. That paper states: Prediction of ophthalmopathy progression came a median around 6.5 months pre-onset.

The receptor comes from a woman younger than 30 with Graves disease. This chain connects TRBV5-1 to TRBJ2-7; 10 bases agree with TRBD2. The sample was peripheral blood mononuclear cells (PBMCs), taken at new diagnosis, from a patient treated with antithyroid drugs. The chain's CDR3 is CASSPGTSVKLTYEQYF. In DNA, the CDR3 is TGCGCCAGCAGCCCCGGGACTAGCGTGAAACTAACCTACGAGCAGTACTTC.